The 9 T cell receptor beta chains presented below share a single source sample, sequenced in a study of blood T cell repertoires in COVID-19. The table came from immunoSEQ multiplex PCR; TCRdb's copy has only in-frame clones and leaves some out. This table holds 300,000 to 400,000 clones, roughly 85% found once. The sequenced material came from PBMCs or T cells enriched from blood (not recorded which). The receptors shown here come from a woman between 35 and 50 years old with acute COVID-19.

A word on this clone: Additional DNA sequences in this sample encode the identical CDR3. The gene calls are TRBV7-2 and TRBJ2-5, with no clear D. The germline gives CDR1 SGHTA, CDR2 FQGNSA. V was pared by 1 base and J by 3 bases, with 9 bases between. The CDR3 loop spans 14 amino acids. The CDR3 nucleotides read TGTGCCAGCAGCTTAGGCCTGGCAGAAGAGACCCAGTACTTC. Residues: CASSLGLAEETQYF.

V usage is TRBV21-1 and J usage is TRBJ2-5; TRBD1, the table's D call, was not compared with the DNA. TRBV21-1 is given as a pseudogene. This CDR3 region has 15 residues. CDR3: CASSNSVNIQETQYF. For the CDR3, the DNA is TGTGCCAGCAGCAATTCAGTGAATATCCAAGAGACCCAGTACTTC.

CDR3: CASSPGQGYTGELFF. CDR3 in DNA: TGTGCCAGCAGCCCGGGACAGGGATACACCGGGGAGCTGTTTTTT. This rearrangement joins TRBV6-6 to TRBJ2-2; the match to TRBD1 covers 9 bases. The length of the CDR3 is 15 residues. V was clipped by 6 bases and J by 3 bases; unmatched bases: 5. Germline V gene data show CDR1 as MNHNY and CDR2 as SVGAGI (reference sequence).

The V call is TRBV5-1, the J call TRBJ1-6; D unresolved. Trimming pared 0 bases from V and 7 bases from J, leaving 11 bases between. Germline lookup yields CDR1 SGHRS and CDR2 YFSETQ. The CDR3 totals 15 residues. The CDR3 region is CASSLGVGANSPLHF. Written as DNA, the CDR3 is TGCGCCAGCAGCTTGGGGGTCGGAGCCAATTCACCCCTCCACTTT.

The CDR3 DNA follows: TGTGCCAGCAGACTTACATTGGGGGGCACTGAAGCTTTCTTT. Amino acid sequence: CASRLTLGGTEAFF. The chain employs TRBV7-9 and TRBJ1-1, with a weak D call TRBD1 (5 bases). Trimming shortened V by 6 bases and J by 4 bases, and 15 bases separated the two germline ends. From germline, CDR1 is SEHNR and CDR2 FQNEAQ (reference sequence). This CDR3 has 14 residues.

The chain links TRBV5-1 to TRBJ2-5, with D tentatively TRBD2 (7 bases). The CDR3 contains 15 residues. The ends were cut back, 4 bases at V and 4 bases at J, with 17 bases in the middle. Germline V CDR1 and CDR2: SGHRS, YFSETQ. The CDR3 is CASSLFGGRGETQYF. As DNA, the CDR3 is TGCGCCAGCAGCCTTTTCGGGGGGCGAGGAGAGACCCAGTACTTC.

The chain recombines TRBV11-2 with TRBJ1-1; 10 bases match TRBD1. Germline CDR1 SGHAT, CDR2 FQNNGV. After removal of 1 base from V and 6 bases from J, the junction contained 8 bases not matched to a gene. The CDR3 contains 16 residues. This chain's CDR3 is CASSLVSGQGTAEAFF. The CDR3 DNA follows: TGTGCCAGCAGCTTAGTTTCGGGACAGGGGACTGCTGAAGCTTTCTTT.

In the case of this clone: Other DNA sequences in this sample translate to the same CDR3. The rearrangement uses TRBV7-9 and TRBJ1-5, with 7 bases identical to TRBD1. This CDR3 is built from 14 residues. Trimming cost V 5 bases and J 2 bases; bases outside gene matches: 3. CDR1 and CDR2 (germline): SEHNR, FQNEAQ (reference sequence). The CDR3 DNA follows: TGTGCCAGCAGCCCCGGGACAGGCAATCAGCCCCAGCATTTT. Translated: CASSPGTGNQPQHF.

V is TRBV11-2 and J is TRBJ2-7; TRBD2 agrees at 10 bases. The CDR3 is 16 residues long. The V gene's germline CDR1 is SGHAT and CDR2 FQNNGV. The trim removed 4 bases at V and 5 bases at J, leaving 11 bases unmatched. The CDR3 sequence is CASSSISGRFTHEQYF. CDR3 DNA: TGTGCCAGCAGCTCCATTAGCGGGAGGTTTACCCACGAGCAGTACTTC. The variable domain in full, with the rest retrieved from reference TRBV11-2 and TRBJ2-7, is EAGVAQSPRYKIIEKRQSVAFWCNPISGHATLYWYQQILGQGPKLLIQFQNNGVVDDSQLPKDRFSAERLKGVDSTLKIQPAKLEDSAVYLCASSSISGRFTHEQYFGPGTRLTVT.